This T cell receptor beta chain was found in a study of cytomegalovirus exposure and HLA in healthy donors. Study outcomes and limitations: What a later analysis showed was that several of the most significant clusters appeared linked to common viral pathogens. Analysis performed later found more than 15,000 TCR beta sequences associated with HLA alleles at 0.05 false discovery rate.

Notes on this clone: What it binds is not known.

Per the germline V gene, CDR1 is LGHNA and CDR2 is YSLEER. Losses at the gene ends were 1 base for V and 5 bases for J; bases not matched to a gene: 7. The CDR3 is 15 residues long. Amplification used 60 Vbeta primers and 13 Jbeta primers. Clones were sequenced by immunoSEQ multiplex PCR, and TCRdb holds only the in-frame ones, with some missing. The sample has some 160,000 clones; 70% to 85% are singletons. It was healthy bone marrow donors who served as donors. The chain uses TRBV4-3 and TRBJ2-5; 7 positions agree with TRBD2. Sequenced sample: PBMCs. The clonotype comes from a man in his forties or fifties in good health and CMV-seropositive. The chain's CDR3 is CASSQGGLVSETQYF. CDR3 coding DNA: TGCGCCAGCAGCCAAGGTGGACTAGTTAGTGAGACCCAGTACTTC.